This TCR beta chain was recovered during a study of human T cells and chemical hapten exposure. Study at large: Patch tests applied 0.01% DPC to the upper back, read at 6 days.

Time point: pre-sensitization, week 0. This sample's treatment: therapeutic diphenylcyclopropenone sensitization with weekly scalp DPC. Suited to DPC and affected by alopecia, the donors ranged from 18 to 70 years old. Findings and caveats of the study: Expanded TCRs were compared with controls, and the expanded TCRs formed significantly more large CDR3 similarity clusters.

TCRdb re-called the RACE reads with MiXCR, one entry per CDR3 protein. The data contain fewer than 300,000 distinct CDR3 sequences, around 7.7% of them seen just once; the ten biggest clones take up 1.2%. The sample holds many counts of this clonotype. Its target is unknown. The sequence derives from a man aged 18 to 30 with alopecia areata. Some clones in this sample may be carry-over from other donors' samples. The sequenced sample was whole blood, obtained in connection with sensitization to the hapten diphenylcyclopropenone (DPC).

The CDR3 bases are TGCAGCGTTGAAGAGGACAGTCTAACCTACGAGCAGTACTTC. It specifies CSVEEDSLTYEQYF. The chain is built from TRBV29-1 and TRBJ2-7; a weak D match, TRBD1 (6 bases). The CDR3 loop spans 14 amino acids. Trimming left V 0 bases short and J 2 bases short, with 11 bases between. Per germline, CDR1 SQVTM and CDR2 ANQGSEA.